The rows below give T cell receptor beta chains drawn from one sample of a study of blood T cell repertoires in COVID-19. Data came from immunoSEQ multiplex PCR; TCRdb stores just in-frame clones and leaves some out. This table has about 80,000 clones, approximately 90% appearing once. Sequenced sample: peripheral blood. The receptors here all came from a woman older than 75 with acute or convalescent COVID-19. CDR3s include the opening cysteine and the closing phenylalanine or tryptophan. The D gene is left open where the match is weak. Not all rows give a size; the values are once, few, many and, for expanded clones, a class.

CDR3 length	D gene	clone size	V gene	J gene	CDR3 protein	CDR3 DNA
14	TRBD1	NA	TRBV19	TRBJ1-1	CASSIDRQGIEAFF	TGTGCCAGTAGTATAGATCGACAGGGGATTGAAGCTTTCTTT
13	NA	NA	TRBV5-4	TRBJ1-5	CASSQGHTQPQHF	TGTGCCAGCAGCCAAGGACATACCCAGCCCCAGCATTTT
13	NA	NA	TRBV12-3/TRBV12-4	TRBJ2-7	CASSRDSGGEQYF	TGTGCCAGCAGTCGTGACTCCGGGGGTGAGCAGTACTTC
13	NA	once	TRBV6-4	TRBJ2-1	CASSRDFLSEQFF	TGTGCCAGCAGTCGGGACTTTTTGAGTGAGCAGTTCTTC
14	TRBD1	NA	TRBV7-2	TRBJ1-5	CASSRTGANQPQHF	TGTGCCAGCAGCCGGACAGGGGCGAATCAGCCCCAGCATTTT
17	TRBD1	NA	TRBV5-1	TRBJ2-7	CASSLSWDSSPAYEQYF	TGCGCCAGCAGCCTTTCATGGGACAGCTCGCCCGCCTACGAGCAGTACTTC
15	TRBD1	NA	TRBV5-1	TRBJ2-5	CASSKGTGGGETQYF	TGCGCCAGCAGCAAAGGGACAGGGGGCGGAGAGACCCAGTACTTC
12	NA	NA	TRBV5-6	TRBJ2-5	CASSSHYQTTYF	TGTGCCAGCAGCTCCCACTACCAAACCACCTACTTC
14	TRBD1	few	TRBV18	TRBJ2-7	CASSRDDRVSEQYF	TGTGCCAGCTCACGAGACGACAGGGTGAGCGAGCAGTACTTC
15	NA	NA	TRBV2	TRBJ1-4	CASSAQQRTNEKLFF	TGTGCCAGCAGTGCCCAACAGAGAACTAATGAAAAACTGTTTTTT
15	NA	NA	TRBV30	TRBJ1-5	CAWSGQAISNQPQHF	TGTGCCTGGAGTGGACAGGCCATTAGCAATCAGCCCCAGCATTTT
13	NA	NA	TRBV5-1	TRBJ1-4	CASRAVTNEKLFF	TGCGCCAGCAGGGCCGTAACTAATGAAAAACTGTTTTTT
16	TRBD2	NA	TRBV9	TRBJ2-5	CASSRGLAGRGETQYF	TGTGCCAGCAGCAGGGGACTAGCGGGCCGCGGGGAGACCCAGTACTTC
15	NA	NA	TRBV5-1	TRBJ1-1	CASKQQGWGNTEAFF	TGCGCCAGCAAGCAACAGGGCTGGGGGAACACTGAAGCTTTCTTT
12	NA	NA	TRBV10-3	TRBJ1-1	CAISEGGTEAFF	TGTGCCATCAGTGAAGGGGGCACTGAAGCTTTCTTT
17	TRBD2	NA	TRBV3-1/TRBV3-2	TRBJ2-3	CASSSTGTSGSTDTQYF	TGTGCCAGCAGCTCCACCGGGACTAGCGGGAGCACAGATACGCAGTATTTT
16	NA	NA	TRBV18	TRBJ1-1	CASSPSPRQMNTEAFF	TGTGCCAGCTCACCTTCTCCCCGACAGATGAACACTGAAGCTTTCTTT
15	NA	once	TRBV5-1	TRBJ1-1	CASSSLGLTNTEAFF	TGCGCCAGCAGCTCGTTGGGACTGACGAACACTGAAGCTTTCTTT
14	NA	NA	TRBV12-5	TRBJ1-5	CASGLVKGGQPQHF	TGTGCTAGTGGTTTGGTAAAAGGGGGTCAGCCCCAGCATTTT
13	NA	few	TRBV19	TRBJ1-6	CASSSLVNSPLHF	TGTGCCAGTAGTTCCCTAGTGAATTCACCCCTCCACTTT
14	NA	NA	TRBV14	TRBJ1-1	CASSQGLTRTEAFF	TGTGCCAGCAGCCAAGGCCTGACCAGGACTGAAGCTTTCTTT
15	NA	NA	TRBV15	TRBJ1-4	CATSSGRVYEEKLFF	TGTGCCACCAGCAGCGGCAGGGTGTATGAAGAAAAACTGTTTTTT
15	TRBD1	NA	TRBV27	TRBJ1-1	CASKNMDRGSTEAFF	TGTGCCAGCAAAAATATGGACAGGGGAAGTACTGAAGCTTTCTTT
14	NA	NA	TRBV5-1	TRBJ2-5	CASSLDSRQETQYF	TGCGCCAGCAGCTTGGATTCGCGACAAGAGACCCAGTACTTC
11	NA	NA	TRBV20-1	TRBJ2-3	CSAERGDTQYF	TGCAGTGCTGAGAGGGGGGATACGCAGTATTTT
13	NA	NA	TRBV9	TRBJ2-3	CASSVVERGTQYF	TGTGCCAGCAGCGTAGTCGAGCGTGGTACGCAGTATTTT
17	TRBD1	NA	TRBV27	TRBJ2-1	CASSLSLGRGRISEQFF	TGTGCCAGCAGTTTATCTCTGGGAAGGGGGCGCATTAGTGAGCAGTTCTTC
15	TRBD1	NA	TRBV5-1	TRBJ2-7	CASSVKGAGVYEQYF	TGCGCCAGCAGCGTAAAGGGGGCTGGAGTCTACGAGCAGTACTTC
14	TRBD2	NA	TRBV19	TRBJ2-1	CASSGLAGGREQFF	TGTGCCAGTAGTGGACTAGCGGGAGGAAGGGAGCAGTTCTTC
15	NA	NA	TRBV5-4	TRBJ2-1	CASSPTGLPKDEQFF	TGTGCCAGCAGCCCCACGGGACTCCCGAAGGATGAGCAGTTCTTC
14	NA	NA	TRBV5-1	TRBJ1-1	CASSLVQMNTEAFF	TGCGCCAGCAGCTTGGTTCAGATGAACACTGAAGCTTTCTTT